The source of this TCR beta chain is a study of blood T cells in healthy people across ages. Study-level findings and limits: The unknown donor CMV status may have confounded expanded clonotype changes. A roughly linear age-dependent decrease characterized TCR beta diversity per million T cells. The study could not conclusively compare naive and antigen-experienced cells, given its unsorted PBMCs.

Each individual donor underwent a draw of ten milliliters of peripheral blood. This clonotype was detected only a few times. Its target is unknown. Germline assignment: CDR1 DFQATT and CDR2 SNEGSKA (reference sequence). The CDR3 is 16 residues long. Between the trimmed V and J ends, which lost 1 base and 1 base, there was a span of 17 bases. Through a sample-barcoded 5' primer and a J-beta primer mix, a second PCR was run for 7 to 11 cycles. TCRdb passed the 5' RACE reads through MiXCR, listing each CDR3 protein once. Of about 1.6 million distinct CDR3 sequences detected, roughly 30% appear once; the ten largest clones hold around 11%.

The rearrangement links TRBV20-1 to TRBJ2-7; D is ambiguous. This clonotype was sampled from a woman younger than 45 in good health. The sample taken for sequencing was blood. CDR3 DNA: TGCAGTGCTAGAGGCCCCCCCCAGGTTAGGTCCTACGAGCAGTACTTC. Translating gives CSARGPPQVRSYEQYF.